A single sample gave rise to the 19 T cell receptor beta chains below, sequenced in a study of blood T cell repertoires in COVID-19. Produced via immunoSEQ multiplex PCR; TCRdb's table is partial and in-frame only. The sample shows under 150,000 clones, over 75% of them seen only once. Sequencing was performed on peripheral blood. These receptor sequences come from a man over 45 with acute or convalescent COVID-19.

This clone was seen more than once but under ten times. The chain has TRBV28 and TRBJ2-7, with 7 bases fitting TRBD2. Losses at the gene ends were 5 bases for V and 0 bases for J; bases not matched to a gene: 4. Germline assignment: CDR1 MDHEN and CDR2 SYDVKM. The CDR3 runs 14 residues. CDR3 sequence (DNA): TGTGCCAGCAGTCGGACTAGTTTCTCCTACGAGCAGTACGTC. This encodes CASSRTSFSYEQYV.

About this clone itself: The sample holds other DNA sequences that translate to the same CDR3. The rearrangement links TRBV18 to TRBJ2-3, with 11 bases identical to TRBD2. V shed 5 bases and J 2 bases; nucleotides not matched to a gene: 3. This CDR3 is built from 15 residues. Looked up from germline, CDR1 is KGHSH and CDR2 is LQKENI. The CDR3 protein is CASSSLAGDTDTQYF. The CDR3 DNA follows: TGTGCCAGCTCATCACTAGCGGGGGACACAGATACGCAGTATTTT.

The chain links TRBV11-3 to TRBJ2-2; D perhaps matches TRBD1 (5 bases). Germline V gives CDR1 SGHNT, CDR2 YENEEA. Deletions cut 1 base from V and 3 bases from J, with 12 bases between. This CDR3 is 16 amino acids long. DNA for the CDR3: TGTGCCAGCAGCTTAGGGTCAGGGCGCCACACCGGGGAGCTGTTTTTT. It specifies CASSLGSGRHTGELFF.

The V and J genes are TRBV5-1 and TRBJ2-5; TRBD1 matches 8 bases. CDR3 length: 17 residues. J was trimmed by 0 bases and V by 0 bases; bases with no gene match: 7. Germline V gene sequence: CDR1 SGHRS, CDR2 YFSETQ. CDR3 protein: CASSLVPTGVNQETQYF. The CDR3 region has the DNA TGCGCCAGCAGCTTGGTCCCGACAGGGGTAAACCAAGAGACCCAGTACTTC.

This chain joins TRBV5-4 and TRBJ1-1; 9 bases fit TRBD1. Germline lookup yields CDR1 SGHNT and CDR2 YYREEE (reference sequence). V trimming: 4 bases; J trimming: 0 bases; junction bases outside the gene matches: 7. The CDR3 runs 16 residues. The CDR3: CASSPGQGPMNTEAFF. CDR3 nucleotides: TGTGCCAGCAGCCCTGGACAGGGGCCCATGAACACTGAAGCTTTCTTT.

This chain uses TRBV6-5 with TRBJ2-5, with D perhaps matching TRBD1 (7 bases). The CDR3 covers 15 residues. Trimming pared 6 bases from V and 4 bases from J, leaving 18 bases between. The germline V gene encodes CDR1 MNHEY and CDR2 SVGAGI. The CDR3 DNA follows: TGTGCCAGCAGCCTCCAGGGGGGCTTTCGAGAGACCCAGTACTTC. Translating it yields CASSLQGGFRETQYF.

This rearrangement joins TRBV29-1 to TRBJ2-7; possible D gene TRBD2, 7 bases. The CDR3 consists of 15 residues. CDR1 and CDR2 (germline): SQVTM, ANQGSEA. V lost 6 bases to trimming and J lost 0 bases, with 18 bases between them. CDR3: CSVITGTTSSYEQYV. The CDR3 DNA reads TGCAGCGTAATCACAGGGACTACGAGCTCCTACGAGCAGTACGTC.

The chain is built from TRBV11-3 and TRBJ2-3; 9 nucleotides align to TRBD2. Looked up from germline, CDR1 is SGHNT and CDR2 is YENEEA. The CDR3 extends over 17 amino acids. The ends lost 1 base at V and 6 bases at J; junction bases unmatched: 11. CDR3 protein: CASSLALTSGGWDTQYF. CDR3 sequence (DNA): TGTGCCAGCAGCTTAGCATTGACTAGCGGCGGATGGGATACGCAGTATTTT.

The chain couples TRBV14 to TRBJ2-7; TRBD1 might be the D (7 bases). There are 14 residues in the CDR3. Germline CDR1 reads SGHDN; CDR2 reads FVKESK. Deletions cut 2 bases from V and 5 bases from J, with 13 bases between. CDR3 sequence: CASSQSSGGHEQYF. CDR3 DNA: TGTGCCAGCAGCCAATCTTCAGGGGGGCACGAGCAGTACTTC.

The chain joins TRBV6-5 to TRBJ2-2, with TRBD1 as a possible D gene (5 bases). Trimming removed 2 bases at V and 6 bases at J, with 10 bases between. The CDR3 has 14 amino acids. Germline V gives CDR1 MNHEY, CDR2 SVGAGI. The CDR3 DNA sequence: TGTGCCAGCAGTTACAATAGCAGGGCCGGGGAGCTGTTTTTT. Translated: CASSYNSRAGELFF.

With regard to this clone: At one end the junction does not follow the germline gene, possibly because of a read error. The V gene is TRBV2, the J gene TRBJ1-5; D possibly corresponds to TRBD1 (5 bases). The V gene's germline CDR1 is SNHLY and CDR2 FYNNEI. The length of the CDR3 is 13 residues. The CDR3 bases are TGTGCCAGCACTACGGGACTCAGGGAACGTGCTAATTTT. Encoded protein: CASTTGLRERANF.

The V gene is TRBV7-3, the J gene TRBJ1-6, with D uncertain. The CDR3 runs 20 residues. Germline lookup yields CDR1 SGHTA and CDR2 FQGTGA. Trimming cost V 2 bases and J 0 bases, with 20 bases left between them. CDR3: CASSLGRAPSTSSYNSPLHF. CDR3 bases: TGTGCCAGCAGCTTAGGGAGGGCACCATCAACGAGCTCCTATAATTCACCCCTCCACTTT.

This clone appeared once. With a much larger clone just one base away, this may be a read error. The DNA of the CDR3 is TGTGCCTGGAGCCGGACAGGGAACTATGGCTACACCTTC. Its protein product is CAWSRTGNYGYTF. The chain is built from TRBV30 and TRBJ1-2, with 8 bases matching TRBD1. The CDR3 is 13 residues long. V was pared by 3 bases and J by 2 bases, with 2 bases of the junction left unmatched. The germline V gene has CDR1 GTSNPN and CDR2 SVGIG (reference sequence).

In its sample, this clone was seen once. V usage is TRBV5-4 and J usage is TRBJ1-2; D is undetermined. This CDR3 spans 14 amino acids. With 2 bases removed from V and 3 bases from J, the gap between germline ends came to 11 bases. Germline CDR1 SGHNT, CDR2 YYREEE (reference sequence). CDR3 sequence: CASSLLYTDYGYTF. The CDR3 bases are TGTGCCAGCAGCTTATTGTATACTGACTATGGCTACACCTTC.

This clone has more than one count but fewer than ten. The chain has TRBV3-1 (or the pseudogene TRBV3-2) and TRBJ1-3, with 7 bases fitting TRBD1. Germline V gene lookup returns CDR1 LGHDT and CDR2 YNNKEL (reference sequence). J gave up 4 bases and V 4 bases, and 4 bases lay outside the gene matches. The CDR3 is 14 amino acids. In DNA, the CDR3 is TGTGCCAGCAGCCGAAGGGGGCGCGGAAACACCATATATTTT. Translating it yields CASSRRGRGNTIYF.

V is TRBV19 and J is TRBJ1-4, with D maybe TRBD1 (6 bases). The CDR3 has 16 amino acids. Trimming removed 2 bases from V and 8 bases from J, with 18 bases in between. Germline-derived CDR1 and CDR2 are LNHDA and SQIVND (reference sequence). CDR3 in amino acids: CASSIQGTTGGEKLFF. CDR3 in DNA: TGTGCCAGTAGTATACAGGGGACGACTGGAGGCGAAAAACTGTTTTTT.

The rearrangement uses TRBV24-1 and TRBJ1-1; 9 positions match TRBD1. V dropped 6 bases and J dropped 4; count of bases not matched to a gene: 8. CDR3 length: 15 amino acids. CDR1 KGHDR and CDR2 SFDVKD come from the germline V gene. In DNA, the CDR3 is TGTGCCACCAGTCCTGGGACAGGGTATGGCACTGAAGCTTTCTTT. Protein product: CATSPGTGYGTEAFF.

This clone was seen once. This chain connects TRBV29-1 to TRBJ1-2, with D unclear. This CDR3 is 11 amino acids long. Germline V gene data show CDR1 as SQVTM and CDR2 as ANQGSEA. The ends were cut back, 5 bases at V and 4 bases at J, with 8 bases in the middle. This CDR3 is CSVIQTYGYTF. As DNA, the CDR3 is TGCAGCGTTATACAGACCTATGGCTACACCTTC.

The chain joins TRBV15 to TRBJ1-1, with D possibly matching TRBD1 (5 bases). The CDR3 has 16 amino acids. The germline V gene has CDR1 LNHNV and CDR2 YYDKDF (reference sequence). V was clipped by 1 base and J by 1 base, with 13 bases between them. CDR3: CATSRGQGYSNTEAFF. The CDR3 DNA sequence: TGTGCCACCAGCAGAGGCCAGGGCTACTCGAACACTGAAGCTTTCTTT.